One T cell receptor beta chain is described in this entry. The source of the sample is a study of blood T cell repertoires in COVID-19. At the level of the study: Spain, Italy and the United States supplied samples that represented acute and convalescent COVID-19. The cDNA or gDNA used as material had been derived from T cells, B-cell-depleted T cells, or PBMCs.

In the authors' workflow: Using reference gene primer amplification, nucleated cell counts were estimated. The repertoire was sequenced with immunoSEQ multiplex PCR; TCRdb's copy has only in-frame clones and lacks some. V and J calls and clone size are given by that table; D and trimming were obtained from the DNA. The sample yields 55,000 to 85,000 clones, over 65% seen once. Germline V gives CDR1 KGHSH, CDR2 LQKENI. This CDR3 is 16 amino acids long. J lost 7 bases, V lost 3 bases, and 10 bases had no gene match. This chain connects TRBV18 to TRBJ1-4, with TRBD1 matching 8 bases. Sequencing input: peripheral blood. This receptor was identified in an older woman with acute or convalescent COVID-19. The CDR3 loop reads CASSPPSSGGGEKLFF. CDR3 DNA sequence: TGTGCCAGCTCACCCCCTTCCTCAGGGGGCGGTGAAAAACTGTTTTTT. Variable domain in full (rest from reference TRBV18 and TRBJ1-4): NAGVMQNPRHLVRRRGQEARLRCSPMKGHSHVYWYRQLPEEGLKFMVYLQKENIIDESGMPKERFSAEFPKEGPSILRIQQVVRGDSAAYFCASSPPSSGGGEKLFFGSGTQLSVL.